This section outlines one T cell receptor beta chain sequence together with its context. The sample contains more than one DNA sequence encoding this CDR3. The protocol was immunoSEQ multiplex PCR, while the TCRdb copy is restricted to in-frame clones and leaves out a portion. The sample has hundreds of thousands of clones; around 78% are singletons. This entry belongs to a study of shared clonotypes between healthy human individuals. Overall study context: With ages of 18 to 49, the donors were a couple of women and a few men.

The CDR3 has 12 residues. Germline assignment: CDR1 MNHEY and CDR2 SMNVEV (reference sequence). Trimming removed 5 bases from V and 3 bases from J, with 5 bases in between. Genomic DNA, for the unsorted samples, came from about 90 million PBMCs. What was sequenced was PBMCs. The chain joins TRBV27 to TRBJ1-5; no definite D call. The TCR sequence derives from a middle-aged woman in good health. Some clones in this sample may be carry-over from other donors' samples. In nucleotides, the CDR3 is TGTGCCAGCAGTCCCCTCAATCAGCCCCAGCATTTT. Residues: CASSPLNQPQHF.